This TCR beta chain was found in a study of blood T cell repertoires in COVID-19. The V end lost 3 bases, the J end lost 1 base, and 10 bases lay between the germline ends. CDR1 and CDR2 from the germline V gene are LGHDT and YNNKEL (reference sequence). The CDR3 loop spans 14 amino acids. Turning to this clone: Distinct nucleotide sequences in the sample also encode this CDR3.

Per the original data handling: Estimation of nucleated cell counts relied on the amplification of reference gene primers. Profiled with immunoSEQ multiplex PCR; TCRdb holds only in-frame clones, not every one. V, J and clone size are those of that table, while D and trimming were read from the DNA. The repertoire includes hundreds of thousands of clones, more than 75% of them detected once, and 2% sits in the top ten. Sequenced sample: PBMCs or T cells enriched from blood (not recorded which). The origin of this receptor is an older woman in a cohort exposed to, infected with or recovered from COVID-19 (not recorded which). The gene calls are TRBV3-1 (or the pseudogene TRBV3-2) and TRBJ2-7; D possibly corresponds to TRBD1 (5 bases). DNA for the CDR3: TGTGCCAGCAGCCAGGGGCAACAATCCTACGAGCAGTACTTC. Residues: CASSQGQQSYEQYF.